The clone carrying this T cell receptor (beta chain) was counted at least ten times. This entry comes from a study of T-cell reconstitution after alpha-beta-depleted transplantation in children. For TCRbeta, the library was prepared with unique molecular identifiers. TCRdb re-analysed the PCR reads in MiXCR, keeping a single row per CDR3 protein. The profile shows some 490,000 distinct CDR3 sequences, around 12% of them singletons. With V trimmed by 10 bases and J by 6 bases, 9 bases remained unmatched. Germline V gene sequence: CDR1 LGHDT, CDR2 YNNKEL (reference sequence). This CDR3 comprises 12 residues.

This TCR derives from a human donor who donated a stem cell graft to a child with combined immunodeficiency. Material: PBMCs from the stem cell graft donor, obtained from the stem cell graft. The rearrangement uses TRBV3-1 and TRBJ2-7; 7 bases align to TRBD1. CDR3: CATSGGRSEQYF. The CDR3 DNA reads TGTGCCACCTCAGGGGGACGGAGCGAGCAGTACTTC.